This TCR beta chain was found in a study of response to subunit inactivated influenza vaccine. TCRdb reprocessed the RT-PCR reads with MiXCR, giving one entry per CDR3 protein. There are about 700,000 distinct CDR3 sequences in the sample; roughly 14% occur only once, and 6.5% to 8.5% lies in the top ten. This CDR3 spans 15 amino acids. V shed 5 bases and J shed 0 bases, with 11 bases lying between them. Germline assignment: CDR1 SEHNR and CDR2 FQNEAQ (reference sequence). Whole-study findings and limits: With each seasonal influenza vaccination, the authors suggested, few new T cells are recruited.

A note on this clonotype: Its antigen is not identified.

This sample comprised PBMCs from blood, obtained approximately 15 days before vaccination. The TCR comes from a man aged 45-60 years who received an inactivated influenza vaccine. This chain uses TRBV7-9 with TRBJ2-1; a possible D gene is TRBD1 (6 bases). CDR3 DNA: TGTGCCAGCAGCCGCACAGGGAACTCCTACAATGAGCAGTTCTTC. Translation gives CASSRTGNSYNEQFF.